The 5 T cell receptor beta chains below come from one sample, sequenced in a study of blood T cell repertoires in COVID-19. Assay used: immunoSEQ multiplex PCR; TCRdb lists only in-frame clones, some missing. The sample carries about 370,000 clones, 70% to 90% recorded once. The specimen sequenced was peripheral blood. All receptors derive from a woman aged 25 to 39 with COVID-19, enrolled during active disease.

This sequence joins TRBV18 and TRBJ2-6, with TRBD2 matching 8 bases. Germline loops: CDR1 KGHSH, CDR2 LQKENI. Trimming removed 6 bases from V and 3 bases from J; junction bases left unmatched: 7. The CDR3 has 16 residues. The CDR3 nucleotides read TGTGCCAGCTCCCTCCCGGGGGGGCGTGGGGCCAACGTCCTGACTTTC. Protein: CASSLPGGRGANVLTF.

This chain joins TRBV7-8 and TRBJ1-5; weak D call: TRBD1 (5 bases). This CDR3 has 20 residues. Trimming removed 5 bases at V and 2 bases at J, with 28 bases between. Germline lookup yields CDR1 SGHVS and CDR2 FQNEAQ. Here the CDR3 reads CASSPQWIGTGGYGNQPQHF. The CDR3 bases are TGTGCCAGCAGCCCACAGTGGATAGGGACCGGGGGATATGGCAATCAGCCCCAGCATTTT.

This clone came up a few times. The V call is TRBV7-9, the J call TRBJ2-3; 12 bases map to TRBD2. The CDR3 contains 19 residues. The junction had 17 bases not matched to a gene; V was cut back by 6 bases and J by 4 bases. The germline V gene encodes CDR1 SEHNR and CDR2 FQNEAQ (reference sequence). The CDR3 coding sequence is TGTGCCAGCAGTATTAGGGTCCTAGCGGGAGGGCCCGTTCCAGATACGCAGTATTTT. Translating it yields CASSIRVLAGGPVPDTQYF. Combining the CDR3 with reference TRBV7-9 and TRBJ2-3 gives the whole variable domain DTGVSQNPRHKITKRGQNVTFRCDPISEHNRLYWYRQTLGQGPEFLTYFQNEAQLEKSRLLSDRFSAERPKGSFSTLEIQRTEQGDSAMYLCASSIRVLAGGPVPDTQYFGPGTRLTVL.

J is TRBJ1-1 and V is TRBV6-2 or TRBV6-3, with TRBD1 identical over 8 bases. V was pared by 6 bases and J by 0 bases, with 12 bases of the junction left unmatched. This CDR3 region has 17 residues. Per the germline V gene, CDR1 is MNHEY and CDR2 is SVGEGT. The CDR3 spells CASSPRGREALNTEAFF. In DNA, the CDR3 is TGTGCCAGCAGCCCCAGGGGGCGCGAGGCCCTGAACACTGAAGCTTTCTTT.

This chain connects TRBV5-1 to TRBJ2-2; 8 positions match TRBD1. The CDR3 runs 16 residues. V lost 3 bases, J lost 5 bases, and 9 bases stayed unmatched. Germline V CDR1 and CDR2: SGHRS, YFSETQ. In DNA, the CDR3 is TGCGCCAGCAGCTCCACCGCACGACAGGGGACCGGGGAGCTGTTTTTT. Translated, it gives CASSSTARQGTGELFF.